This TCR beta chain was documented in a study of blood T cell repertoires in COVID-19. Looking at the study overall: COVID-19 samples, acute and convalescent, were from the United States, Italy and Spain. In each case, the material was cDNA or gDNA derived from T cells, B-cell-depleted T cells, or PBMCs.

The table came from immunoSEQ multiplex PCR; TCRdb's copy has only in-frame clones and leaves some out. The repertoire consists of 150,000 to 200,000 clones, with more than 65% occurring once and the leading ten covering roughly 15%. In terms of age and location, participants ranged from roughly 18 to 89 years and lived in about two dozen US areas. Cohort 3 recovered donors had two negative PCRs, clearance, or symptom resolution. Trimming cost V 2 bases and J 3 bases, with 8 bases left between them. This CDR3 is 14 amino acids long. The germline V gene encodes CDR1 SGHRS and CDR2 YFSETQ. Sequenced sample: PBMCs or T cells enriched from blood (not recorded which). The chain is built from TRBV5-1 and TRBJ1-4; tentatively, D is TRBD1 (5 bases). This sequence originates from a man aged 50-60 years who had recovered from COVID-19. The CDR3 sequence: CASSFGGSNEKLFF. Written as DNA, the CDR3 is TGCGCCAGCAGCTTCGGGGGTTCTAATGAAAAACTGTTTTTT. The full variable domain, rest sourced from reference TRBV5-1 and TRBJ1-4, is KAGVTQTPRYLIKTRGQQVTLSCSPISGHRSVSWYQQTPGQGLQFLFEYFSETQRNKGNFPGRFSGRQFSNSRSEMNVSTLELGDSALYLCASSFGGSNEKLFFGSGTQLSVL.